What follows are 5 T cell receptor beta chains derived from one specimen sequenced in a study of monozygotic twins with inflammatory bowel disease. Each CDR3 protein gets one entry in TCRdb, which reprocessed the 5' RACE reads and gives no DNA. Its table lists 150,000 or so distinct CDR3 sequences. Sequencing was carried out using blood. These receptors came from a human donor with ulcerative colitis or Crohn's disease, or a healthy co-twin of an affected twin (not recorded which).

The chain has TRBV5-6 and TRBJ2-5. The germline CDR1 and CDR2 sequences are SGHDT and YYEEEE. The CDR3 contains 14 residues. CDR3 sequence reads: CASSLELREETQYF.

The chain combines TRBV14 with TRBJ2-2. Germline CDR1 SGHDN, CDR2 FVKESK. This CDR3 is 14 amino acids long. CDR3 protein: CASSVHLNTGELFF. Full variable domain (missing parts from reference TRBV14 and TRBJ2-2): EAGVTQFPSHSVIEKGQTVTLRCDPISGHDNLYWYRRVMGKEIKFLLHFVKESKQDESGMPNNRFLAERTGGTYSTLKVQPAELEDSGVYFCASSVHLNTGELFFGEGSRLTVL.

The rearrangement joins TRBV6-1 to TRBJ1-5; TCRdb reports TRBD1, a call that lacks DNA to check it against. The germline V gene has CDR1 MNHNS and CDR2 SASEGT. This CDR3 contains 17 residues. CDR3 loop: CASISRTGINSNQPQHF.

CDR3 region: CAISESGREGDTQYF. This rearrangement joins TRBV10-3 to TRBJ2-3; TCRdb names TRBD1, which stays unverified in the absence of DNA. Germline assignment: CDR1 ENHRY and CDR2 SYGVKD. The CDR3 sequence is 15 residues long.

The chain couples TRBV7-6 to TRBJ2-5; TCRdb gives TRBD1 as the D gene, but with no DNA this cannot be confirmed. The CDR3 is 12 residues long. Germline values: CDR1 SGHVS, CDR2 FNYEAQ. This chain's CDR3 is CACSLVGGTQYF.